This TCR beta chain was sequenced for a study of post-analysis software for immune sequencing data. Study as a whole: As for disease course, relapsing-remitting, secondary progressive and progressive-relapsing multiple sclerosis were all included. Study-level findings and limits: There were about five TRBV segments more frequent in patients than controls, and TRBV5-6, TRBV5-1 and TRBV20-1 were among them. By F measure, samples from a shared preparation batch strongly co-clustered. Multiple sclerosis patients showed significantly lower normalized Chao1 diversity than controls did.

cDNA libraries for TCR beta contained unique molecular identifiers. Each CDR3 protein is one row after TCRdb ran MiXCR on the PCR reads. This repertoire shows 750,000 to 950,000 distinct CDR3 sequences, around 50% found once; its top ten account for approximately 4.5%. V lost 6 bases, J lost 12 bases, and 13 bases stayed unmatched. The CDR3 totals 13 residues. Germline values: CDR1 MNHEY, CDR2 SVGEGT. A remark on this clonotype: Its target is not known.

The gene calls are TRBV6-2 or TRBV6-3 and TRBJ2-5, with TRBD1 matching 7 bases. Sequencing was performed on blood. The sequence was collected from a girl aged 5 to 17 with multiple sclerosis. CDR3: CASSPGTAPKKYF. CDR3 bases: TGTGCCAGCAGCCCCGGGACAGCCCCTAAGAAGTACTTC.